This TCR beta chain emerged from a study of vaccination effects on CD4 cells after COVID-19. Study observations and caveats: Clones arising from infection and from vaccination showed marked clonal contraction late after vaccination.

The protocol was immunoSEQ multiplex PCR, while the TCRdb copy is restricted to in-frame clones and leaves out a portion. The sample consists of 65,000 or so clones, about 72% of them appearing once. The V gene's germline CDR1 is SGHNT and CDR2 YENEEA. The CDR3 totals 16 residues. The germline V and J ends were trimmed by 5 bases and 4 bases, with 17 bases remaining between them. Antigen-specific CD4+ T cell clonotypes were called by their expansion after viral peptide-pool culture in ViraFEST. Subsequent to less than twelve days of culture, CD4+ T cells were isolated. Vaccine recipients lacked prior SARS-CoV-2 infection and had negative nucleocapsid antibodies. A few million PBMC per well received 10 IU/ml IL-2 and approximately 11 ug/ml peptides in culture. Half-medium replacement with IL-2 medium occurred on days 3 and 7. This clone was picked up one time. Its specificity is not known.

The receptor comes from a human donor who received a COVID-19 vaccine. Here the sequenced sample was CD4+ T cells from PBMCs cultured with HCoV-NL63 spike peptides, taken before COVID-19 vaccination. V gene TRBV11-3 combines with J gene TRBJ2-2; maybe TRBD2 (6 bases). This CDR3 is CASSLSGVGGTGELFF. CDR3 coding DNA: TGTGCCAGCAGCCTTTCGGGGGTTGGAGGCACCGGGGAGCTGTTTTTT. Combining the CDR3 with reference TRBV11-3 and TRBJ2-2 gives the whole variable domain EAGVVQSPRYKIIEKKQPVAFWCNPISGHNTLYWYLQNLGQGPELLIRYENEEAVDDSQLPKDRFSAERLKGVDSTLKIQPAELGDSAVYLCASSLSGVGGTGELFFGEGSRLTVL.